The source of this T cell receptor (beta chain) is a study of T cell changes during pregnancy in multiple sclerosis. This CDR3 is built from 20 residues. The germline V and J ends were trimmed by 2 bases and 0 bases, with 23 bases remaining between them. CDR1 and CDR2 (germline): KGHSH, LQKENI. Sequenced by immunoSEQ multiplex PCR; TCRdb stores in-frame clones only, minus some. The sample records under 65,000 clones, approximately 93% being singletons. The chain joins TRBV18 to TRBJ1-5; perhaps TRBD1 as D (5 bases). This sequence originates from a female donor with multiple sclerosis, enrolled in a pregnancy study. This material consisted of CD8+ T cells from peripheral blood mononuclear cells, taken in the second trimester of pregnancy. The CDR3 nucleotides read TGTGCCAGCTCACCATACCAAGAAGGGGATGGGTCATATAGCAATCAGCCCCAGCATTTT. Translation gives CASSPYQEGDGSYSNQPQHF.